A selection of T cell receptor beta chains follows, all from one sample in a study of blood T cell repertoires in COVID-19. Assay used: immunoSEQ multiplex PCR; TCRdb lists only in-frame clones, some missing. The sample has approximately 200,000 clones, 70% to 90% seen once; the top ten hold roughly 2.7%. Input material: peripheral blood. The origin of the receptors is a man aged 25-45 years with COVID-19, enrolled during active disease. Each CDR3 is given with its conserved first and last residue. A D gene is named only where the DNA matches it firmly. Part of the rows lack a size; the others show once, few, many or a class for expanded clones.

>.|.|TRBV10-1|TRBJ2-7
TGCGCCAGCAGTGAGTCGGACAGTAGGGGGTACGAGCAGTACTTC
CASSESDSRGYEQYF
>.|TRBD1|TRBV19|TRBJ1-1
TGTGCCAGTGCCGGGACAGGGTCTGAAGCTTTCTTT
CASAGTGSEAFF
>few|TRBD1|TRBV7-2|TRBJ1-2
TGTGCCAGCAGCTTGGAGACAGGGGGTAATGGCTACACCTTC
CASSLETGGNGYTF
>.|TRBD1|TRBV19|TRBJ2-2
TGTGCCAGTAGTATCGGGACAGTCTTTTCCCCCGGGGAGCTGTTTTTT
CASSIGTVFSPGELFF
>once|TRBD1|TRBV19|TRBJ1-1
TGTGCCACCCAAAAGACAGGGGCAAGGACTGAAGCTTTCTTT
CATQKTGARTEAFF
>.|.|TRBV9|TRBJ1-1
TGTGCCAGCAGCGTTAAGACAGAATCTAAAGCTTTCTTT
CASSVKTESKAFF
>.|TRBD1|TRBV19|TRBJ2-2
TGTGCCAGTAGTACCAGACAGGGATGGGCCGGGGAGCTGTTTTTT
CASSTRQGWAGELFF
>.|.|TRBV11-2|TRBJ2-1
TGTGCCAGCAGCTTTCCGGACAGCTCCTACAATGAGCAGTTCTTC
CASSFPDSSYNEQFF
>.|.|TRBV7-2|TRBJ1-1
TGTGCCAGCAGCTTTAAAGGGAGAGCTGAAGCTTTCTTT
CASSFKGRAEAFF
>.|TRBD1|TRBV5-3|TRBJ2-3
TGTGCCAGAAGCTCGGGACAGGGGGCTAATACGCAGTATTTT
CARSSGQGANTQYF
>.|TRBD1|TRBV19|TRBJ1-6
TGTGCCAGTACCACACAGGGGACGGGATCACCCCTCCACTTT
CASTTQGTGSPLHF
>.|.|TRBV6-5|TRBJ1-1
TGTGCCAGCAGTTACTCGGGGGGGAAGAACACTGAAGCTTTCTTT
CASSYSGGKNTEAFF
>.|.|TRBV9|TRBJ2-1
TGTGCCAGCAGCGGTGAGACAGATCGGGCCTCGGGCCCCTACAATGAGCAGTTCTTC
CASSGETDRASGPYNEQFF
>.|.|TRBV30|TRBJ1-3
TGTGCCGCCAAAACGGCGGACACCATATATTTT
CAAKTADTIYF
>once|TRBD1|TRBV14|TRBJ2-7
TGTGCCAGCAGCCTACCGGGACAGGGCTTCTACGAGCAGTACTTC
CASSLPGQGFYEQYF
>once|.|TRBV13|TRBJ2-7
TGTGCCAGCAGCTTAGGCAGAACCTACGAGCAGTACTTC
CASSLGRTYEQYF
>.|.|TRBV28|TRBJ1-2
TGTGCCAGCAGATTCGGGTCTTCCTATGGCTACACCTTC
CASRFGSSYGYTF
>.|.|TRBV5-5|TRBJ2-2
TGTGCCAGCAGCTTGGCTGGGGGGTGGAGCACCGGGGAGCTGTTTTTT
CASSLAGGWSTGELFF
>.|TRBD2|TRBV10-3|TRBJ2-7
TGTGCTACCGGGACTAGTACCTACGAGCAGTACTTC
CATGTSTYEQYF
>.|.|TRBV6-6|TRBJ2-7
TGTGCCAGCAGTTACGCCAACGTAGGGGAGGCCTACGAGCAGTACTTC
CASSYANVGEAYEQYF
>.|.|TRBV5-1|TRBJ2-3
TGCGCCAGCAGCTGGGCGACTAGTCCCCATCTCCCCTTGGAAGATACGCAGTATTTT
CASSWATSPHLPLEDTQYF
>.|.|TRBV27|TRBJ2-7
TGTGCCAGCAGTCCCTATCTGCGGATTTCCTACGAGCAGTACTTC
CASSPYLRISYEQYF
>.|TRBD1|TRBV7-9|TRBJ1-6
TGTGCCAGCAGCTTGGGGGACAGGGGCTCACCCCTCCACTTT
CASSLGDRGSPLHF
>.|.|TRBV5-6|TRBJ1-6
TGTGCCAGCAGCTTGTCAGACGGGAATTCACCCCTCCACTTT
CASSLSDGNSPLHF
>.|.|TRBV4-3|TRBJ2-2
TGCGCCAGCAGCCTGGCGGAGGACACCGGGGAGCTGTTTTTT
CASSLAEDTGELFF
>.|.|TRBV24-1|TRBJ1-2
TGTGCCACCAGTGATGAATCGAGCGGCTACACCTTC
CATSDESSGYTF
>.|.|TRBV7-8|TRBJ1-5
TGTGCCAGCAGCCACCCGACTCTGTTCAGCAATCAGCCCCAGCATTTT
CASSHPTLFSNQPQHF